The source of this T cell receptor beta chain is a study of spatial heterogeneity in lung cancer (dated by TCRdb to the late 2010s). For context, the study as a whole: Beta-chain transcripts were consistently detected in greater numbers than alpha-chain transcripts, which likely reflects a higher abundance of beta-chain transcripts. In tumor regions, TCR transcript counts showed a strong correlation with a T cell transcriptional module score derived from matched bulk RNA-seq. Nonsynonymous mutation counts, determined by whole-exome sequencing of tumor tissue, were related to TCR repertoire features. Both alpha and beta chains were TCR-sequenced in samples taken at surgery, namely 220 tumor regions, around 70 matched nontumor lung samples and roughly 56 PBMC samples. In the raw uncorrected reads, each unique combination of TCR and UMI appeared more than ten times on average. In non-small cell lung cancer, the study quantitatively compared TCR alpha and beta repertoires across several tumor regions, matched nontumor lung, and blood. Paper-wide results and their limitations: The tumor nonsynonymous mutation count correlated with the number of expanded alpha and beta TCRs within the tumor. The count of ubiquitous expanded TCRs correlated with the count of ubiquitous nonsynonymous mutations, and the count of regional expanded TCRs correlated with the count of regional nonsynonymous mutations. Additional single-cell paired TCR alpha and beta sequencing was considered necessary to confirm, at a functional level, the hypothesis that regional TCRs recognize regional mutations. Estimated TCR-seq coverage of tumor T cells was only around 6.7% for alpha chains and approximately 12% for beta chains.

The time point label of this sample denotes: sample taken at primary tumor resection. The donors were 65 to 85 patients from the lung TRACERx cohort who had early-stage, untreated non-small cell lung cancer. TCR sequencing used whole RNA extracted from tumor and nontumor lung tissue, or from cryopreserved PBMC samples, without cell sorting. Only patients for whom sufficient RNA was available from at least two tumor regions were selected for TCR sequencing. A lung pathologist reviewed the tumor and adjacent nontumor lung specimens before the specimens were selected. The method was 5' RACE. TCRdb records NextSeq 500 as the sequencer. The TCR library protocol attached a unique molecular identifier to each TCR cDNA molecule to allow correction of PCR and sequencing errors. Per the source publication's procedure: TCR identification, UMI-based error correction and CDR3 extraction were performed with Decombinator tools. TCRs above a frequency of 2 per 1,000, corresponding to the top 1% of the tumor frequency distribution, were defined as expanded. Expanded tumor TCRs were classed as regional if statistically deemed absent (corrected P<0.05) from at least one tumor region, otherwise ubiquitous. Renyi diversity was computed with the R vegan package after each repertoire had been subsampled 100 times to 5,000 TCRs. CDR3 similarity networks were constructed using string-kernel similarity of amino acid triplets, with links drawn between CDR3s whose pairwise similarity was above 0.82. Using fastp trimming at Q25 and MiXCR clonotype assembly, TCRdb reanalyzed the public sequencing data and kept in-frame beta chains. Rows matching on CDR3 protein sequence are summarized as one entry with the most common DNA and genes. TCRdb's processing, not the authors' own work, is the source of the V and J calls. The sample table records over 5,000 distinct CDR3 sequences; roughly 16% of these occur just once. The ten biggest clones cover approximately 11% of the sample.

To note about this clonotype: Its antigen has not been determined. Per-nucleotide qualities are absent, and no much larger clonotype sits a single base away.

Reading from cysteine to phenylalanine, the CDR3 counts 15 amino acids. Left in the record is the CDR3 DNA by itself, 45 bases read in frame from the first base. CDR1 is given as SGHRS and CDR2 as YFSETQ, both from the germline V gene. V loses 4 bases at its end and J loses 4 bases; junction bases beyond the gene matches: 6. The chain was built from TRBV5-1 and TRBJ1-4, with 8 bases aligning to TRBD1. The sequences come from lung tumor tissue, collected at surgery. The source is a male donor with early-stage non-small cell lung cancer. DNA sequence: TGCGCCAGCAGCGTCCTGACAGGGGTTAATGAAAAACTGTTTTTT. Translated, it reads CASSVLTGVNEKLFF.